These 25 T cell receptor beta chains share one sample of origin, sequenced in a study of regulatory T cells in long-lasting Graves disease (dated by TCRdb to the early 2020s). Libraries were prepared through multiplex PCR. Instrument on record: Illumina HiSeq 4000. TCR beta libraries were built with iRepertoire HTBI primers and Arm-PCR amplification of CDR3 regions. TCRdb itself trimmed the public reads at Q25 with fastp, ran MiXCR and retained productive beta chains. When rows share a CDR3 protein, they turn into one entry using the most common DNA and genes. Counted in this sample were approximately 360,000 distinct CDR3 sequences; about 10% of them appeared once. The top ten hold under 20% of the sample. This sample's time point label indicates: newly diagnosed GD, antithyroid drugs for less than 3 months. RNA was extracted from PBMCs in TRIzol for both TCR sequencing and RNA sequencing. The same data also contributed to another study, on T cells in Graves' hyperthyroidism and ophthalmopathy.

The specimen comprised peripheral blood mononuclear cells (PBMCs), sampled at new diagnosis, from a patient treated with antithyroid drugs. Every receptor here comes from a woman between 18 and 29 years old with Graves disease. Donor details come from another sample of the same person, matched by shared clones.

The rearrangement joins TRBV7-2 to TRBJ2-1, with D perhaps matching TRBD2 (6 bases). The CDR3 spans 17 residues. Germline V lookup: CDR1 SGHTA, CDR2 FQGNSA. V shed 5 bases and J shed 4 bases, with 21 bases lying between them. This chain's CDR3 is CASSPGSARGVYNEQFF. CDR3 bases: TGTGCCAGCAGCCCCGGGAGTGCTCGCGGGGTTTACAATGAGCAGTTCTTC.

This clonotype was picked up many times. V gene TRBV9 combines with J gene TRBJ1-2; D is ambiguous. CDR3 length: 16 amino acids. Trimming pared 5 bases from V and 3 bases from J, leaving 20 bases between. The germline CDR1 and CDR2 sequences are SGDLS and YYNGEE. The CDR3 nucleotides are TGTGCCAGCAGGTCGGACGGGCCACCAGAGGACTATGGCTACACCTTC. Protein sequence: CASRSDGPPEDYGYTF.

This clonotype was recorded at least ten times. This chain links TRBV28 with TRBJ1-1; D not resolved. CDR3 size: 18 residues. The germline V and J ends were trimmed by 4 bases and 5 bases, with 26 bases remaining between them. CDR1 is MDHEN and CDR2 is SYDVKM in the germline V gene. In DNA, the CDR3 is TGTGCCAGCAGTTCCCTTATTTTGGGTGGCAGGCGGGAAACTGAAGCTTTCTTT. It yields the protein CASSSLILGGRRETEAFF.

This sequence joins TRBV2 and TRBJ1-3, with D perhaps TRBD1 (6 bases). The germline gives CDR1 SNHLY, CDR2 FYNNEI. The CDR3 has 11 residues. V was trimmed by 5 bases and J by 9 bases, leaving 8 bases between them. The CDR3 bases are TGTGCCAGCAGTCAAGGGGGCACCATATATTTT. Translation: CASSQGGTIYF.

This clonotype came up a few times. The genes are TRBV6-2 or TRBV6-3 and TRBJ2-2; the match to TRBD1 covers 8 bases. Germline CDR1 is MNHEY and CDR2 is SVGEGT. The CDR3 spans 14 residues. The V gene end was trimmed by 8 bases and the J gene end by 1 base; junction bases not matched to a gene: 3. The CDR3 DNA reads as TGTGCCAGCTTTGACAGGGGGAACACCGGGGAGCTGTTTTTT. This sequence encodes CASFDRGNTGELFF.

There are many counts of this clonotype. The V call is TRBV20-1, the J call TRBJ2-1; 12 positions match TRBD2. Germline loops: CDR1 DFQATT, CDR2 SNEGSKA (reference sequence). The CDR3 contains 16 residues. The junction had 7 bases not matched to a gene; V was cut back by 6 bases and J by 1 base. The CDR3 protein is CSARSSGRASYNEQFF. In DNA, the CDR3 is TGCAGTGCACGGTCTAGCGGGAGGGCGTCCTACAATGAGCAGTTCTTC.

As for this clonotype: A single base is all that separates this from a far larger clone, so a read error is likely. V usage is TRBV10-3 and J usage is TRBJ2-7; 8 bases line up with TRBD1. The V segment lost 3 bases and the J segment 0 bases; nucleotides outside the gene matches: 7. The CDR3 extends over 16 amino acids. CDR1 ENHRY and CDR2 SYGVKD come from the germline V gene. CDR3 bases: TGTGCCATCAGTGAAAGGGTGGACAGGGCCTCCTACGAGCAGTACGTC. Translating it yields CAISERVDRASYEQYV.

Ten or more counts support this clonotype. The CDR3 region is CASSLLGGIHEQFF. CDR3 DNA: TGTGCCAGCAGCTTGTTAGGGGGAATCCATGAGCAGTTCTTC. The V and J genes are TRBV7-2 and TRBJ2-1; maybe TRBD1 (6 bases). The CDR3 is 14 residues long. V was pared by 3 bases and J by 8 bases, with 14 bases between. Germline-derived CDR1 and CDR2 are SGHTA and FQGNSA.

This clonotype has a count of ten or more. The genes are TRBV11-2 and TRBJ1-2; tentatively, D is TRBD1 (6 bases). Trimming shortened V by 4 bases and J by 6 bases, and 24 bases separated the two germline ends. This CDR3 has 17 residues. The germline gives CDR1 SGHAT, CDR2 FQNNGV. The CDR3 region is CASSSNMPTGQLHGYTF. The CDR3 DNA sequence: TGTGCCAGCAGCTCGAACATGCCGACAGGCCAACTACATGGCTACACCTTC.

This clonotype has just a few counts. The rearrangement links TRBV5-8 to TRBJ1-3; 7 nucleotides align to TRBD1. V shed 4 bases, J shed 8 bases, and the junction held 9 bases outside the gene matches. The CDR3 totals 14 residues. Germline V gene data show CDR1 as SGHTS and CDR2 as YDEGEE. The CDR3 sequence: CASSTRQGGHTIYF. CDR3 bases: TGTGCCAGCAGCACCAGACAGGGCGGCCACACCATATATTTT.

This clonotype was recorded at least ten times. This chain links TRBV14 with TRBJ1-2; a weak D match, TRBD1 (6 bases). The germline V gene encodes CDR1 SGHDN and CDR2 FVKESK. Trimming pared 4 bases from V and 4 bases from J, leaving 19 bases between. The CDR3 is 16 amino acids. The CDR3 spells CASSPTKQGPLYGYTF. Here the CDR3 DNA reads TGTGCCAGCAGCCCGACGAAACAGGGCCCCCTCTATGGCTACACCTTC.

The chain has TRBV30 and TRBJ1-1; D uncertain. The CDR3 contains 15 residues. Trimming took 2 bases from V and 6 from J, leaving 19 bases between them. Germline CDR1 GTSNPN, CDR2 SVGIG (reference sequence). The CDR3 sequence is CAWSIRGITFSEAFF. Written as DNA, the CDR3 is TGTGCCTGGAGTATCCGAGGGATTACTTTCTCTGAAGCTTTCTTT.

This clonotype was recorded at least ten times. The chain is built from TRBV19 and TRBJ1-1, with D possibly matching TRBD1 (6 bases). Germline CDR1 LNHDA, CDR2 SQIVND (reference sequence). V lost 0 bases and J 0 bases, leaving 17 bases between the germline ends. The CDR3 has 18 amino acids. This CDR3 is CASSIETGAGGLNTEAFF. The CDR3 DNA sequence: TGTGCCAGTAGTATAGAAACGGGGGCCGGGGGATTGAACACTGAAGCTTTCTTT. Variable domain in full (rest from reference TRBV19 and TRBJ1-1): DGGITQSPKYLFRKEGQNVTLSCEQNLNHDAMYWYRQDPGQGLRLIYYSQIVNDFQKGDIAEGYSVSREKKESFPLTVTSAQKNPTAFYLCASSIETGAGGLNTEAFFGQGTRLTVV.

This clonotype was detected many times. The chain is built from TRBV11-2 and TRBJ2-1, with D possibly being TRBD2 (5 bases). V was cut by 3 bases and J by 1 base, with 13 bases left in between. The CDR3 spans 16 residues. Germline V gene sequence: CDR1 SGHAT, CDR2 FQNNGV. CDR3 protein: CASSFRAVGSYNEQFF. CDR3 DNA sequence: TGTGCCAGCAGCTTTCGAGCGGTTGGGTCCTACAATGAGCAGTTCTTC.

This clonotype was recorded many times. The rearrangement uses TRBV6-5 and TRBJ2-1, with D possibly TRBD2 on 5 matching bases. Germline CDR1 is MNHEY and CDR2 is SVGAGI. Trimming shortened V by 4 bases and J by 6 bases, and 19 bases separated the two germline ends. The CDR3 extends over 16 amino acids. The CDR3 DNA reads TGTGCCAGCAGTTCCCCGGGGTGGGTGGCTATCAATGAGCAGTTCTTC. Residues: CASSSPGWVAINEQFF.

In this sample, this clonotype turned up many times. The V gene is TRBV7-3, the J gene TRBJ2-3; D might be TRBD2 (7 bases). The germline V gene encodes CDR1 SGHTA and CDR2 FQGTGA. Trimming took off 4 bases at V and 5 bases at J, with 22 bases between the two ends. This CDR3 has 17 amino acids. DNA of the CDR3: TGTGCCAGCAGCTCGAATCGGGGAGGGGGAGTCGGAGATACGCAGTATTTT. It codes for CASSSNRGGGVGDTQYF.

This clonotype appeared many times. The V call is TRBV12-3 or TRBV12-4, the J call TRBJ2-5; unclear D gene. This CDR3 is 12 amino acids long. V lost 4 bases to trimming and J lost 5 bases, with 8 bases between them. The CDR3 sequence: CASSSSTETQYF. The DNA for the CDR3 is TGTGCCAGCAGTTCCTCGACGGAGACCCAGTACTTC.

In this sample, this clonotype turned up many times. This chain joins TRBV29-1 and TRBJ2-3; D is unclear. V was trimmed by 4 bases and J by 4 bases, leaving 15 bases between them. The CDR3 totals 14 residues. Germline loops: CDR1 SQVTM, CDR2 ANQGSEA. In nucleotides, the CDR3 is TGCAGCGTTGTTATCGGTACAATGGCAGATACGCAGTATTTT. Translating gives CSVVIGTMADTQYF.

Worth noting for this clonotype: A much bigger clone sits one base away, suggesting this may be a read error. The genes are TRBV20-1 and TRBJ2-3; no clear D. The CDR3 has 14 residues. CDR1 and CDR2 (germline): DFQATT, SNEGSKA (reference sequence). The CDR3 loop is CSSSTTQNTDTQYF. The CDR3 coding sequence is TGCAGTTCTAGTACGACTCAGAACACAGATACGCAGTATTTT.

Worth noting for this clonotype: A far larger clone is one base from this, pointing to a likely read error. The chain combines TRBV9 with TRBJ2-4; 13 bases line up with TRBD2. The germline gives CDR1 SGDLS, CDR2 YYNGEE. The CDR3 is 16 residues long. Written as DNA, the CDR3 is TGTGCCAGCAGCTTTCTACTAGCGGGGGGGGTAGACGAGCAGTCCTTC. This translates into CASSFLLAGGVDEQSF. The full variable domain, rest sourced from reference TRBV9 and TRBJ2-4, is DSGVTQTPKHLITATGQRVTLRCSPRSGDLSVYWYQQSLDQGLQFLIQYYNGEERAKGNILERFSAQQFPDLHSELNLSSLELGDSALYFCASSFLLAGGVDEQSFGAGTRLSVL.

The table lists this clonotype with many counts. The chain couples TRBV20-1 to TRBJ2-5; tentative D call: TRBD2 (5 bases). CDR3 size: 15 residues. Trimming removed 0 bases at V and 4 bases at J, with 15 bases between. Germline loops: CDR1 DFQATT, CDR2 SNEGSKA (reference sequence). Here the CDR3 reads CSARESLRERETQYF. The CDR3 nucleotides read TGCAGTGCTAGAGAATCGTTAAGGGAGCGAGAGACCCAGTACTTC.

This clonotype was seen at least ten times. This chain links TRBV27 with TRBJ2-2; the match to TRBD1 covers 7 bases. Germline values: CDR1 MNHEY, CDR2 SMNVEV (reference sequence). V trimming: 6 bases; J trimming: 0 bases; junction bases outside the gene matches: 4. The length of the CDR3 is 15 residues. The CDR3 bases are TGTGCCAGCAGCGCCGGGACAGCGAACACCGGGGAGCTGTTTTTT. It codes for CASSAGTANTGELFF.

The chain uses TRBV7-9 and TRBJ2-3, with a weak D call TRBD1 (5 bases). The CDR3 is 14 amino acids. Trimming pared 2 bases from V and 4 bases from J, leaving 10 bases between. Germline V lookup: CDR1 SEHNR, CDR2 FQNEAQ (reference sequence). CDR3 nucleotide sequence: TGTGCCAGCAGCTTATCAGGGATAGCAGATACGCAGTATTTT. Encoded protein: CASSLSGIADTQYF.

The V call is TRBV20-1, the J call TRBJ2-3, with D perhaps matching TRBD2 (5 bases). Germline loops: CDR1 DFQATT, CDR2 SNEGSKA (reference sequence). This CDR3 comprises 16 residues. Trimming stripped 4 bases from V and 0 bases from J, with 17 bases between. CDR3 amino acids: CSAIPSAGLSTDTQYF. DNA of the CDR3: TGCAGTGCTATCCCCTCTGCGGGTCTTAGCACAGATACGCAGTATTTT.

Remarks on this clonotype: The junction and the germline gene differ at one end; a read error may be behind it. The V and J genes are TRBV4-3 and TRBJ2-6; possibly TRBD1 for D (6 bases). CDR3 length: 16 residues. Germline V gives CDR1 LGHNA, CDR2 YSLEER. The CDR3 region has the DNA TGCGCCCGCAGCCAACAGGGTTTCTCTGGGGCCAACGTCCTGACTTTC. Amino acids: CARSQQGFSGANVLTF.